Listed below are T cell receptor beta chains from one sample, sequenced in a study of cytomegalovirus exposure and HLA in healthy donors. Profiled with immunoSEQ multiplex PCR; TCRdb holds only in-frame clones, not every one. The sample has 130,000 or so clones; 75% to 80% are singletons. Input material: PBMCs. These receptors were taken from a female donor in good health and CMV-seronegative. Both conserved end residues are part of each CDR3. Each record gives: V gene, clone size, D gene, J gene, CDR3 protein, CDR3 DNA. The D gene is left open where the match is weak. A clone size is listed for some rows: how often the clone was seen (once, few, many), or a class if it is expanded.

TRBV5-6	NA	NA	TRBJ2-5	CASSLHGMGETQYF	TGTGCCAGCAGCTTGCACGGGATGGGGGAGACCCAGTACTTC
TRBV5-5	NA	NA	TRBJ1-1	CASSLLQGSSEAFF	TGTGCCAGCAGCTTGTTGCAGGGAAGTTCTGAAGCTTTCTTT
TRBV30	NA	TRBD1	TRBJ1-1	CAWSTGQGNTEAFF	TGTGCCTGGAGTACGGGACAGGGGAACACTGAAGCTTTCTTT
TRBV7-8	NA	NA	TRBJ1-1	CASSLGVSRGTEAFF	TGTGCCAGCAGCCTAGGGGTCTCAAGGGGCACTGAAGCTTTCTTT
TRBV5-1	once	TRBD1	TRBJ1-2	CASSLDLLNRGLNGYTF	TGCGCCAGCAGCTTGGATTTATTGAACAGGGGGCTTAATGGCTACACCTTC
TRBV5-8	NA	TRBD2	TRBJ2-5	CASSSGSGNPGETQYF	TGTGCCAGCAGCTCCGGGAGCGGGAACCCTGGGGAGACCCAGTACTTC
TRBV7-9	NA	TRBD1	TRBJ2-5	CASSLGTGGQETQYF	TGTGCCAGCAGCTTGGGTACAGGGGGCCAAGAGACCCAGTACTTC
TRBV19	NA	TRBD2	TRBJ2-3	CASSISLLAASTDTQYF	TGTGCCAGTAGTATCTCTCTCCTAGCGGCTAGCACAGATACGCAGTATTTT
TRBV7-9	few	TRBD2	TRBJ2-7	CASSPGLAGGPNLYEQYF	TGTGCCAGCAGCCCGGGACTAGCGGGGGGGCCTAATCTCTACGAGCAGTACTTC
TRBV5-1	few	NA	TRBJ1-1	CASSPGGVLNTEAFF	TGCGCCAGCAGCCCGGGGGGGGTCCTGAACACTGAAGCTTTCTTT
TRBV11-2	NA	NA	TRBJ2-7	CASSPRISYGYEQYF	TGTGCCAGCAGCCCGCGCATTTCCTACGGGTACGAGCAGTACTTC
TRBV29-1	once	TRBD2	TRBJ2-1	CSVRLAGAQREQFF	TGCAGCGTTCGACTAGCGGGAGCCCAAAGGGAGCAGTTCTTC
TRBV6-4	NA	NA	TRBJ2-4	CASSEGGGNIQYF	TGTGCCAGCAGTGAGGGAGGCGGGAACATTCAGTACTTC
TRBV27	NA	NA	TRBJ1-2	CASSPTRRAVPYGYTF	TGTGCCAGCAGTCCCACCCGCAGGGCTGTTCCCTATGGCTACACCTTC
TRBV12-1	NA	NA	TRBJ1-5	CASSFPGQGVCQPQHF	TGTGCCAGCAGCTTTCCAGGACAGGGGGTATGTCAGCCCCAGCATTTT
TRBV2	NA	TRBD1	TRBJ1-2	CASTPGTGYGYTF	TGTGCCAGCACCCCTGGGACAGGGTACGGCTACACCTTC
TRBV6-5	once	NA	TRBJ2-7	CASGSRGRTHEQYF	TGTGCCAGCGGATCCAGGGGACGGACCCACGAGCAGTACTTC
TRBV7-9	NA	NA	TRBJ1-1	CASSLAGGNTEAFF	TGTGCCAGCAGCTTAGCGGGGGGGAACACTGAAGCTTTCTTT
TRBV4-2	NA	TRBD2	TRBJ2-7	CASSQETSGDSYEQYF	TGTGCCAGCAGCCAGGAAACTAGCGGAGACTCCTACGAGCAGTACTTC
TRBV6-5	NA	TRBD2	TRBJ2-3	CASSSSTSGGAGTQYF	TGTGCCAGCAGTTCCTCGACTAGCGGGGGGGCCGGTACGCAGTATTTT
TRBV5-6	once	NA	TRBJ2-2	CASSLALANTGELFF	TGTGCCAGCAGCTTGGCCCTAGCGAACACCGGGGAGCTGTTTTTT
TRBV7-8	NA	NA	TRBJ2-3	CASSSPGFRADEDTQYF	TGTGCCAGCAGCTCCCCGGGGTTTAGAGCGGATGAGGATACGCAGTATTTT
TRBV19	few	TRBD2	TRBJ2-3	CASSIGSGSGPDTQYF	TGTGCCAGTAGTATCGGTAGCGGGAGTGGGCCAGATACGCAGTATTTT
TRBV27	NA	NA	TRBJ2-1	CASSFQGHTEQFF	TGTGCCAGCAGTTTTCAGGGTCACACTGAGCAGTTCTTC
TRBV27	NA	TRBD1	TRBJ1-5	CASSRDRRQPQHF	TGTGCCAGCAGTCGGGACAGAAGGCAGCCCCAGCATTTT
TRBV2	few	TRBD1	TRBJ1-5	CASREDRGVAQPQHF	TGTGCCAGCAGGGAAGACAGGGGGGTCGCTCAGCCCCAGCATTTT
TRBV5-6	NA	NA	TRBJ1-4	CASSSMNLQPTNEKLFF	TGTGCCAGCAGCTCCATGAACCTACAGCCAACTAATGAAAAACTGTTTTTT
TRBV19	NA	TRBD2	TRBJ2-3	CASSIRGVSGSTDTQYF	TGTGCCAGTAGTATTCGGGGGGTTAGCGGGAGCACAGATACGCAGTATTTT
TRBV7-6	NA	NA	TRBJ1-2	CASSPVGYGYTF	TGTGCCAGCAGCCCAGTTGGTTATGGCTACACCTTC
TRBV7-2	NA	TRBD1	TRBJ1-2	CASSLVQGAWNGYTF	TGTGCCAGCAGCTTAGTGCAGGGGGCTTGGAATGGCTACACCTTC
TRBV6-6	NA	NA	TRBJ1-1	CASSYSPGTEAFF	TGTGCCAGCAGTTACTCTCCGGGCACTGAAGCTTTCTTT
TRBV2	NA	NA	TRBJ2-2	CAGSRAYGELFF	TGTGCCGGATCCAGGGCATACGGGGAGCTGTTTTTT
TRBV6-1	few	TRBD1	TRBJ1-3	CASSSPGGSGNTIYF	TGTGCCAGCAGTTCTCCAGGGGGCTCTGGAAACACCATATATTTT
TRBV18	NA	NA	TRBJ1-2	CASSPETGANYGYTF	TGTGCCAGCTCACCCGAGACAGGCGCTAACTATGGCTACACCTTC
TRBV7-9	NA	NA	TRBJ1-3	CASSLARDYAGNTIYF	TGTGCCAGCAGCTTAGCCCGGGACTATGCTGGAAACACCATATATTTT
TRBV28	NA	TRBD2	TRBJ2-1	CATSSGREFF	TGTGCCACCTCTAGCGGGAGAGAGTTCTTC
TRBV19	NA	NA	TRBJ2-7	CASSTVGEQYF	TGTGCCAGTAGCACGGTCGGCGAGCAGTACTTC
TRBV19	NA	TRBD2	TRBJ2-2	CATGSRGLAGTGELFF	TGTGCCACCGGAAGTAGGGGACTAGCGGGCACCGGGGAGCTGTTTTTT
TRBV2	NA	TRBD2	TRBJ2-5	CASGGLAGETQYF	TGTGCCAGCGGGGGACTAGCGGGGGAGACCCAGTACTTC
TRBV30	NA	NA	TRBJ2-7	CAWSTDKTYYEQYF	TGTGCCTGGAGCACGGACAAGACCTACTACGAGCAGTACTTC
TRBV19	NA	NA	TRBJ1-5	CASSHRRERGDQPQHF	TGTGCCAGTAGTCACCGCCGGGAGAGGGGTGATCAGCCCCAGCATTTT
TRBV5-1	NA	NA	TRBJ2-7	CATKEQGMAAEQYF	TGCGCCACCAAGGAACAGGGAATGGCAGCCGAGCAGTACTTC
TRBV29-1	NA	TRBD1	TRBJ2-7	CSVGQGAYEQYF	TGCAGCGTTGGGCAGGGGGCCTACGAGCAGTACTTC
TRBV9	NA	NA	TRBJ2-7	CASSVAADPGEQYF	TGTGCCAGCAGCGTAGCTGCGGATCCGGGCGAGCAGTACTTC
TRBV15	NA	NA	TRBJ1-2	CATSRSGYGYTF	TGTGCCACCAGCAGATCGGGGTATGGCTACACCTTC
TRBV6-1	NA	TRBD2	TRBJ2-3	CASSPRDYGTDTQYF	TGTGCCAGCAGCCCCCGGGACTACGGTACAGATACGCAGTATTTT
TRBV9	NA	TRBD1	TRBJ1-6	CASSARDRGISSYNSPLHF	TGTGCCAGCAGCGCGAGGGACAGAGGCATCAGCTCCTATAATTCACCCCTCCACTTT
TRBV25-1	NA	TRBD1	TRBJ1-2	CASSDLLGTGSYGYTF	TGTGCCAGCAGTGACCTCCTCGGGACAGGGTCCTATGGCTACACCTTC
TRBV11-2	NA	NA	TRBJ2-1	CASSLAPTGYNEQFF	TGTGCCAGCAGCTTAGCCCCGACAGGTTACAATGAGCAGTTCTTC